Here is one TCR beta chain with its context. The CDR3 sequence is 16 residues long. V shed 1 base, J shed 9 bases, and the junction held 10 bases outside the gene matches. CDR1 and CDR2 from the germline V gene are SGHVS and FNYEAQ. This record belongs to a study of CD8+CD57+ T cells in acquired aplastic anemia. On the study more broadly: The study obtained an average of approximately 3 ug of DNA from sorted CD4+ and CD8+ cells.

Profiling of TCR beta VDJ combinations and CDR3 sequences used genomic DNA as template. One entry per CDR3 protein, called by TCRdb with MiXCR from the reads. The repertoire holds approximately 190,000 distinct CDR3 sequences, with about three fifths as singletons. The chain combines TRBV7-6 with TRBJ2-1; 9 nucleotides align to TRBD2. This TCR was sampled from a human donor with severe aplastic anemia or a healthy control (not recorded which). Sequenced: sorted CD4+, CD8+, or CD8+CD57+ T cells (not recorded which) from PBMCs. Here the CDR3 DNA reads TGTGCCAGCAGCTTAGAGGTCGGGGGGACTAGCCTTGAGCAGTTCTTC. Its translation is CASSLEVGGTSLEQFF.